These 29 T cell receptor beta chains share one sample of origin, sequenced in a study of shared T cell receptors in the human thymus. Clones were read by immunoSEQ multiplex PCR, and TCRdb kept only the in-frame ones, dropping some. The sample has around 340,000 clones, about 95% seen once. Sequenced input: thymocytes. These receptors were taken from a human donor.

This clone is a singleton in its sample. V is TRBV15 and J is TRBJ2-5; the match to TRBD1 covers 10 bases. CDR1 LNHNV and CDR2 YYDKDF come from the germline V gene (reference sequence). The CDR3 runs 18 residues. Trimming removed 0 bases from V and 4 bases from J; junction bases left unmatched: 11. CDR3 in DNA: TGTGCCACCAGCAGAGATTTTAGCCGTGACAGGGGGCGAGAGACCCAGTACTTC. The encoded protein is CATSRDFSRDRGRETQYF.

The chain couples TRBV27 to TRBJ1-1; the D is unclear. This CDR3 has 14 residues. Germline V gene lookup returns CDR1 MNHEY and CDR2 SMNVEV (reference sequence). V was shortened by 6 bases and J by 1 base, with 12 bases between the two germline ends. CDR3 DNA: TGTGCCAGCAGAAACTTAGACTGGAACACTGAAGCTTTCTTT. Protein sequence: CASRNLDWNTEAFF.

The chain carries TRBV5-4 and TRBJ2-7, with D tentatively TRBD2 (6 bases). The CDR3 has 14 amino acids. The V gene lost 2 bases and the J gene lost 0 bases, with 9 bases spanning the gap. Germline V CDR1 and CDR2: SGHNT, YYREEE (reference sequence). The CDR3 loop is CASSLSGVSYEQYF. The CDR3 DNA is TGTGCCAGCAGCTTATCGGGGGTCTCCTACGAGCAGTACTTC. The full variable domain, with the rest looked up from reference TRBV5-4 and TRBJ2-7, is ETGVTQSPTHLIKTRGQQVTLRCSSQSGHNTVSWYQQALGQGPQFIFQYYREEENGRGNFPPRFSGLQFPNYSSELNVNALELDDSALYLCASSLSGVSYEQYFGPGTRLTVT.

The chain has TRBV28 and TRBJ2-7; TRBD2 matches 13 bases. CDR3 length equals 15 residues. Losses at the gene ends were 5 bases for V and 5 bases for J; bases not matched to a gene: 6. Germline CDR1 MDHEN, CDR2 SYDVKM. Here the CDR3 reads CASSDGTSGEHEQYF. CDR3 DNA sequence: TGTGCCAGCAGTGACGGGACTAGCGGGGAACACGAGCAGTACTTC.

V usage is TRBV27 and J usage is TRBJ2-7; the match to TRBD2 covers 10 bases. V gave up 6 bases and J gave up 0 bases; unmatched junction bases: 23. Germline V gene lookup returns CDR1 MNHEY and CDR2 SMNVEV (reference sequence). This CDR3 region has 21 residues. CDR3 loop: CASSLRSGGEREGPFSYEQYF. CDR3 nucleotide sequence: TGTGCCAGCAGCCTGCGAAGCGGGGGTGAGCGGGAGGGTCCTTTCTCCTACGAGCAGTACTTC.

V and J are TRBV27 and TRBJ1-4, with D possibly being TRBD1 (5 bases). The CDR3 has 16 amino acids. Trimming took 1 base from V and 8 from J, leaving 17 bases between them. Germline V gene sequence: CDR1 MNHEY, CDR2 SMNVEV (reference sequence). Here the CDR3 DNA reads TGTGCCAGCAGTTTATGGAGGGACCCCCCCTACGAAAAACTGTTTTTT. Its protein product is CASSLWRDPPYEKLFF. Variable domain in full (rest from reference TRBV27 and TRBJ1-4): EAQVTQNPRYLITVTGKKLTVTCSQNMNHEYMSWYRQDPGLGLRQIYYSMNVEVTDKGDVPEGYKVSRKEKRNFPLILESPSPNQTSLYFCASSLWRDPPYEKLFFGSGTQLSVL.

J is TRBJ2-1 and V is TRBV27; 9 positions match TRBD1. The CDR3 spans 13 residues. Germline lookup yields CDR1 MNHEY and CDR2 SMNVEV (reference sequence). Trimming cost V 6 bases and J 5 bases; bases outside gene matches: 2. The CDR3 reads CASRDRGHNEQFF. CDR3 bases: TGTGCCAGCAGGGACAGGGGACACAATGAGCAGTTCTTC.

This chain links TRBV5-4 with TRBJ1-3; no reliable D call. There are 14 residues in the CDR3. Germline V lookup: CDR1 SGHNT, CDR2 YYREEE (reference sequence). Trimming stripped 5 bases from V and 0 bases from J, with 9 bases between. CDR3 amino acids: CASSYKSSGNTIYF. The CDR3 coding sequence is TGTGCCAGCAGTTACAAGAGCTCTGGAAACACCATATATTTT.

CDR3: CASSQDGRGEQFF. CDR3 bases: TGTGCCAGCAGCCAAGATGGGCGGGGTGAGCAGTTCTTC. The V gene is TRBV4-2, the J gene TRBJ2-1; a possible D gene is TRBD2 (6 bases). The V end lost 0 bases, the J end lost 9 bases, and 9 bases lay between the germline ends. Germline assignment: CDR1 LGHNA and CDR2 YNFKEQ. The CDR3 has 13 residues.

This chain links TRBV19 with TRBJ2-7, with 9 bases identical to TRBD1. Germline V gives CDR1 LNHDA, CDR2 SQIVND (reference sequence). V lost 3 bases, J lost 6 bases, and 9 bases stayed unmatched. The CDR3 sequence is 15 residues long. The CDR3 loop reads CASSIGLTGGSEQYF. As DNA, the CDR3 is TGTGCCAGTAGTATCGGACTTACAGGGGGCTCCGAGCAGTACTTC.

The gene calls are TRBV6-5 and TRBJ2-2, with D hard to call. Trimming removed 4 bases at V and 6 bases at J, with 12 bases between. The CDR3 length is 14 residues. Germline V gene sequence: CDR1 MNHEY, CDR2 SVGAGI. In DNA, the CDR3 is TGTGCCAGCAGTTCGTATGGGTTGGCCGGGGAGCTGTTTTTT. Residues: CASSSYGLAGELFF.

The rearrangement uses TRBV7-9 and TRBJ2-7; 12 bases map to TRBD1. CDR1 and CDR2 (germline): SEHNR, FQNEAQ (reference sequence). V dropped 5 bases and J dropped 3; count of bases not matched to a gene: 8. The CDR3 contains 16 residues. CDR3 in amino acids: CASSKRDRGPYYEQYF. CDR3 DNA sequence: TGTGCCAGCAGCAAAAGGGACAGGGGGCCTTACTACGAGCAGTACTTC. Filled out from reference TRBV7-9 and TRBJ2-7, the complete variable domain reads DTGVSQNPRHKITKRGQNVTFRCDPISEHNRLYWYRQTLGQGPEFLTYFQNEAQLEKSRLLSDRFSAERPKGSFSTLEIQRTEQGDSAMYLCASSKRDRGPYYEQYFGPGTRLTVT.

V is TRBV28 and J is TRBJ1-2, with D possibly being TRBD1 (6 bases). The CDR3 length is 17 residues. Germline loops: CDR1 MDHEN, CDR2 SYDVKM. Between the trimmed V and J ends, which lost 5 bases and 7 bases, there was a span of 26 bases. DNA of the CDR3: TGTGCCAGCAGTAGCCCCCCCTCTCCAGGGGAAGCACGTGGCTACACCTTC. It is translated as CASSSPPSPGEARGYTF.

The chain employs TRBV7-2 and TRBJ2-7; TRBD2 matches at 7 bases. V lost 2 bases to trimming and J lost 6 bases; unmatched junction nucleotides: 13. This CDR3 has 16 amino acids. Germline CDR1 SGHTA, CDR2 FQGNSA. The CDR3 sequence is CASSLRSRAGTGEQYF. CDR3 nucleotides: TGTGCCAGCAGCTTAAGGTCACGAGCGGGGACCGGCGAGCAGTACTTC.

The chain couples TRBV20-1 to TRBJ2-2, with TRBD2 matching over 7 bases. With 5 bases clipped from V and 7 bases from J, the junction kept 1 base outside the gene matches. Germline V lookup: CDR1 DFQATT, CDR2 SNEGSKA (reference sequence). There are 11 residues in the CDR3. CDR3 sequence: CSAVAGGELFF. The DNA of the CDR3 is TGCAGTGCTGTAGCGGGCGGGGAGCTGTTTTTT.

V and J are TRBV27 and TRBJ1-1; TRBD1 agrees at 7 bases. This CDR3 spans 14 amino acids. V was clipped by 8 bases and J by 4 bases; unmatched bases: 10. CDR1 and CDR2 from the germline V gene are MNHEY and SMNVEV (reference sequence). The CDR3 is CASSRRGRCTEAFF. The CDR3 DNA reads as TGTGCCAGCTCCCGGAGGGGGCGCTGCACTGAAGCTTTCTTT.

The chain combines TRBV4-3 with TRBJ2-3, with D possibly TRBD1 on 5 matching bases. Trimming cost V 1 base and J 4 bases, with 21 bases left between them. Looked up from germline, CDR1 is LGHNA and CDR2 is YSLEER. The CDR3 has 18 amino acids. The CDR3 protein is CASSQGGLGFPFPDTQYF. The CDR3 DNA reads TGCGCCAGCAGCCAAGGGGGCCTAGGGTTCCCTTTCCCAGATACGCAGTATTTT.

V and J are TRBV4-3 and TRBJ2-3; no definite D call. Trimming pared 3 bases from V and 4 bases from J, leaving 11 bases between. The CDR3 loop spans 14 amino acids. The germline CDR1 and CDR2 sequences are LGHNA and YSLEER. The CDR3 nucleotides read TGCGCCAGCAGCCACATGTATTTCCCAGATACGCAGTATTTT. Its protein product is CASSHMYFPDTQYF.

The chain links TRBV5-6 to TRBJ2-7; 7 positions agree with TRBD1. Germline V gives CDR1 SGHDT, CDR2 YYEEEE. V dropped 2 bases and J dropped 3; count of bases not matched to a gene: 11. There are 16 residues in the CDR3. CDR3 bases: TGTGCCAGCAGCTTATTGGGGCAGGGGGTAGGCTACGAGCAGTACTTC. Its protein is CASSLLGQGVGYEQYF. The complete variable domain, with remaining parts taken from reference TRBV5-6 and TRBJ2-7, reads DAGVTQSPTHLIKTRGQQVTLRCSPKSGHDTVSWYQQALGQGPQFIFQYYEEEERQRGNFPDRFSGHQFPNYSSELNVNALLLGDSALYLCASSLLGQGVGYEQYFGPGTRLTVT.

CDR3 region: CASSYRDRKTRLTSGSEETQYF. The CDR3, as DNA: TGTGCCAGCAGCTACCGGGACAGGAAGACAAGACTGACTAGCGGGAGCGAAGAGACCCAGTACTTC. The chain has TRBV28 and TRBJ2-5; TRBD2 matches at 12 bases. Trimming cost V 6 bases and J 3 bases; bases outside gene matches: 26. CDR1 and CDR2 (germline): MDHEN, SYDVKM. CDR3 size: 22 residues.

This sequence joins TRBV28 and TRBJ1-2; D might be TRBD1 (5 bases). This CDR3 is 13 amino acids long. Per germline, CDR1 MDHEN and CDR2 SYDVKM. V lost 7 bases and J 6 bases, leaving 15 bases between the germline ends. CDR3 region: CASTPGGKDGYTF. The CDR3 coding sequence is TGTGCCAGCACCCCGGGGGGAAAGGATGGCTACACCTTC.

The chain carries TRBV28 and TRBJ1-5; 8 nucleotides align to TRBD1. CDR1 is MDHEN, CDR2 SYDVKM, per germline. The length of the CDR3 is 17 residues. V was clipped by 1 base and J by 2 bases; unmatched bases: 7. This CDR3 is CASSLFGAGGGNQPQHF. The CDR3 DNA follows: TGTGCCAGCAGTTTATTCGGGGCAGGGGGCGGCAATCAGCCCCAGCATTTT. Filled out from reference TRBV28 and TRBJ1-5, the complete variable domain reads DVKVTQSSRYLVKRTGEKVFLECVQDMDHENMFWYRQDPGLGLRLIYFSYDVKMKEKGDIPEGYSVSREKKERFSLILESASTNQTSMYLCASSLFGAGGGNQPQHFGDGTRLSIL.

The rearrangement uses TRBV9 and TRBJ2-1; unclear D gene. V lost 0 bases and J lost 7, with 20 bases in between. This CDR3 is 17 amino acids long. Germline V gives CDR1 SGDLS, CDR2 YYNGEE. The DNA of the CDR3 is TGTGCCAGCAGCGTAGGATCGTTGGGCCGCCTCGCAAATGAGCAGTTCTTC. Encoded protein: CASSVGSLGRLANEQFF.

This chain joins TRBV4-1 and TRBJ2-2, with 8 positions matching TRBD2. CDR3 length: 18 residues. Germline CDR1 reads MGHRA; CDR2 reads YSYEKL. Trimming at V came to 2 bases and at J to 0 bases, leaving 8 bases not matched to a gene. The CDR3 loop reads CASSQIKPSGPNTGELFF. As DNA, the CDR3 is TGCGCCAGCAGCCAAATCAAACCTAGCGGGCCGAACACCGGGGAGCTGTTTTTT.

The chain uses TRBV11-2 and TRBJ2-2; D is undetermined. CDR1 SGHAT and CDR2 FQNNGV come from the germline V gene. The CDR3 loop spans 18 amino acids. The germline V and J ends were trimmed by 5 bases and 1 base, with 20 bases remaining between them. This CDR3 is CASSAQTRVTKNTGELFF. The DNA for the CDR3 is TGTGCCAGCAGCGCTCAGACCAGAGTGACCAAGAACACCGGGGAGCTGTTTTTT.

The chain links TRBV19 to TRBJ1-2; D is undetermined. The CDR3 has 13 amino acids. Trimming pared 3 bases from V and 5 bases from J, leaving 10 bases between. Germline V CDR1 and CDR2: LNHDA, SQIVND (reference sequence). The CDR3 spells CASSMWSFYGYTF. The CDR3 DNA follows: TGTGCCAGTAGTATGTGGAGTTTTTATGGCTACACCTTC.

V usage is TRBV7-3 and J usage is TRBJ1-1, with a possible D match to TRBD1 (6 bases). Germline V gene sequence: CDR1 SGHTA, CDR2 FQGTGA. CDR3 length: 16 amino acids. Trimming left V 0 bases short and J 4 bases short, with 15 bases between. CDR3 DNA sequence: TGTGCCAGCAGCTTAACGGGACACCTCCGAATCACTGAAGCTTTCTTT. This sequence encodes CASSLTGHLRITEAFF.

The chain recombines TRBV6-5 with TRBJ2-7, with 7 bases matching TRBD1. The CDR3 loop spans 15 amino acids. V lost 2 bases to trimming and J lost 5 bases; unmatched junction nucleotides: 9. Germline CDR1 is MNHEY and CDR2 is SVGAGI. The CDR3 is CASSYLDRPKDEQYF. CDR3 nucleotides: TGTGCCAGCAGTTACCTGGACAGGCCTAAGGACGAGCAGTACTTC.

This chain uses TRBV19 with TRBJ1-1; 9 bases map to TRBD1. Unmatched junction bases numbered 12, after V lost 4 bases and J lost 0 bases. CDR3 length: 18 residues. Germline CDR1 LNHDA, CDR2 SQIVND (reference sequence). The CDR3 region is CASSTEQGAIHLNTEAFF. The CDR3 DNA reads TGTGCCAGTAGTACAGAACAGGGGGCGATACATTTGAACACTGAAGCTTTCTTT.